This T cell receptor beta chain was retrieved from a study of regulatory T cells in long-lasting Graves disease. Study outcomes and limitations: Segments TRBV28, TRBJ1-2 and TRBJ2-5 showed preferential usage in persistent disease. It was peripheral blood alone, not thyroid tissue, that was studied.

The CDR3 totals 14 residues. CDR1 is MNHEY and CDR2 is SVGEGT in the germline V gene. V gave up 6 bases and J gave up 0 bases, with 9 bases separating them. This clonotype was detected ten times or more. What it binds is not known. Libraries of TCR beta came from iRepertoire HTBI primers plus Arm-PCR of CDR3 regions. In the original analysis: Some 60 TRBV and around 15 TRBJ segments were identified across samples. TCRdb recomputed calls from the multiplex PCR reads with MiXCR, one row per CDR3 protein. It is TCRdb's table, rather than the study itself, that gives the V and J calls and clone size. In the table there are under 400,000 distinct CDR3 sequences, approximately 15% of which are singletons. The time point was: newly diagnosed GD, antithyroid drugs for less than 3 months. RNA extracted from PBMCs served as the sequencing template. In addition, the sample was reused for a study of T cells in Graves' hyperthyroidism and ophthalmopathy. From that paper: Patients showing uncontrolled infection, other autoimmune disease, pregnancy or lactation were ineligible.

The material was peripheral blood mononuclear cells (PBMCs), obtained at new diagnosis, from a patient treated with antithyroid drugs. This TCR derives from a man aged 40-50 years with Graves disease. This chain connects TRBV6-2 or TRBV6-3 to TRBJ1-5; D remains ambiguous. The CDR3 region has the DNA TGTGCCAGCAGCCCGCACTATAGCAATCAGCCCCAGCATTTT. Amino acid sequence: CASSPHYSNQPQHF.